The 5 T cell receptor beta chains below all came from one sample that was sequenced in a study of cytomegalovirus exposure and HLA in healthy donors (dated 2017 in TCRdb). Library prep was done by the immunoSEQ multiplex PCR assay. TCRdb holds this immuneACCESS table with in-frame rearrangements only. Some clones are missing; in checked studies, unresolved V genes explain under half, and the rest has no known cause. The sample table shows 75,000 to 85,000 clones, and roughly 93% are seen once. The biggest ten clones account for approximately 2.2% of the sample. The sequenced sample was PBMCs. These receptors all come from a man between 25 and 39 years old in good health and CMV-seronegative.

CDR3 amino acids: CASSQVRAGGGGYTF. For the CDR3, the DNA is TGTGCCAGCAGCCAAGTAAGGGCAGGGGGCGGTGGCTACACCTTC. The chain has TRBV4-2 and TRBJ1-2, with 8 bases that match TRBD1. V gave up 1 base and J gave up 7 bases; unmatched junction bases: 8. The CDR3 totals 15 residues. Germline CDR1 reads LGHNA; CDR2 reads YNFKEQ.

The chain links TRBV6-6 to TRBJ2-1; 8 bases map to TRBD2. CDR3 size: 15 residues. Germline lookup yields CDR1 MNHNY and CDR2 SVGAGI (reference sequence). J was trimmed by 0 bases and V by 6 bases; bases with no gene match: 4. In DNA, the CDR3 is TGTGCCAGCAGCCCGGCGGGGGGCTCCTACAATGAGCAGTTCTTC. This encodes CASSPAGGSYNEQFF.

The genes are TRBV19 and TRBJ2-6; TRBD1 matches at 11 bases. CDR1 is LNHDA and CDR2 is SQIVND in the germline V gene (reference sequence). The CDR3 contains 18 residues. V shed 3 bases and J 2 bases; nucleotides not matched to a gene: 6. Here the CDR3 reads CASSIRWTGGTGANVLTF. Here the CDR3 DNA reads TGTGCCAGTAGTATTCGTTGGACAGGGGGCACTGGGGCCAACGTCCTGACTTTC.

The chain carries TRBV5-4 and TRBJ2-5; TRBD2 matches 7 bases. With 5 bases clipped from V and 3 bases from J, the junction kept 13 bases outside the gene matches. This CDR3 is built from 16 residues. Germline CDR1 reads SGHNT; CDR2 reads YYREEE (reference sequence). CDR3 nucleotide sequence: TGTGCCAGCAGTCCTTCAGCGGGGTTCGGGGAAGAGACCCAGTACTTC. Its translation is CASSPSAGFGEETQYF.

The gene calls are TRBV6-1 and TRBJ1-2, with unresolved D. Trimming pared 7 bases from V and 0 bases from J, leaving 12 bases between. Germline V lookup: CDR1 MNHNS, CDR2 SASEGT. This CDR3 has 14 amino acids. This CDR3 is CASKDGEANYGYTF. The CDR3 DNA sequence: TGTGCCAGCAAGGATGGGGAGGCTAACTATGGCTACACCTTC.